These T cell receptor beta chains were read from a single sample in a study of OX40 agonist ivuxolimab in advanced cancers. Assay used: immunoSEQ multiplex PCR; TCRdb lists only in-frame clones, some missing. The data contain approximately 13,000 clones, around 80% of them singletons. This material consisted of CD4+ or CD8+ T cells sorted from blood, taken in a trial of the OX40 agonist ivuxolimab. The source of these receptors is an adult with an advanced solid tumor such as melanoma, head and neck, liver or kidney cancer. Each CDR3 is given without its conserved first and last residue. Clone size is shown for a subset of rows, as once, few, many or a class of expanded clone.

j_call: TRBJ2-7; v_call: TRBV30; clone_size: NA; cdr3_aa: AWRQGANEQY
j_call: TRBJ2-7; v_call: TRBV6-5; clone_size: NA; cdr3_aa: ASRSQGTWTYEQY
j_call: TRBJ2-1; v_call: TRBV7-3; clone_size: NA; cdr3_aa: ASSSLVGEQF
j_call: TRBJ2-1; v_call: TRBV6-6; clone_size: NA; cdr3_aa: ASEGEGDEQF
j_call: TRBJ2-1; v_call: TRBV27; clone_size: NA; cdr3_aa: ASSLSGDNEQF
j_call: TRBJ1-6; v_call: TRBV11-3; clone_size: NA; cdr3_aa: ASTLGQGESPLH
j_call: TRBJ1-1; v_call: TRBV4-1; clone_size: once; cdr3_aa: ASSQAVLVGLEAF
j_call: TRBJ2-3; v_call: TRBV6-5; clone_size: NA; cdr3_aa: ASSLKRDPDTQY
j_call: TRBJ2-5; v_call: TRBV4-3; clone_size: NA; cdr3_aa: ASSQGGGQETQY
j_call: TRBJ2-7; v_call: TRBV4-1; clone_size: NA; cdr3_aa: ASSHLHGGTGGNYEQY
j_call: TRBJ2-3; v_call: TRBV19; clone_size: NA; cdr3_aa: ASSIATSGITDTQY
j_call: TRBJ2-7; v_call: TRBV28; clone_size: NA; cdr3_aa: ASRPRLAGYYEQY
j_call: TRBJ2-1; v_call: TRBV28; clone_size: NA; cdr3_aa: ASTSREGGVEEQF
j_call: TRBJ2-3; v_call: TRBV7-2; clone_size: NA; cdr3_aa: ASSLTSGSLNTQY
j_call: TRBJ2-5; v_call: TRBV9; clone_size: medium-sized; cdr3_aa: ASSVARGEETQY
j_call: TRBJ2-7; v_call: TRBV7-6; clone_size: once; cdr3_aa: ASSPAGGDYEQY
j_call: TRBJ2-7; v_call: TRBV6-1; clone_size: NA; cdr3_aa: ASESGTGLDEQY
j_call: TRBJ2-5; v_call: TRBV4-3; clone_size: NA; cdr3_aa: ASSQKGYSETQY
j_call: TRBJ2-7; v_call: TRBV4-2; clone_size: NA; cdr3_aa: ASSQEEGQGIVEQY
j_call: TRBJ2-7; v_call: TRBV4-1; clone_size: NA; cdr3_aa: ASSQDYNQGWSSYEQY
j_call: TRBJ2-7; v_call: TRBV5-1; clone_size: NA; cdr3_aa: ASSLGQGVVEQY
j_call: TRBJ2-7; v_call: TRBV7-2; clone_size: NA; cdr3_aa: ASSPRAGGHEQY
j_call: TRBJ2-1; v_call: TRBV11-2; clone_size: NA; cdr3_aa: ASSLEGSGRPEF
j_call: TRBJ1-2; v_call: TRBV2; clone_size: NA; cdr3_aa: ASLRADYGYT
j_call: TRBJ2-3; v_call: TRBV11-2; clone_size: NA; cdr3_aa: ASSLDGLVMGVSTDTQY